This T cell receptor (beta chain) was recovered during a study of patients with pleural tuberculosis (dated by TCRdb to between 2014 and 2016). This clonotype has a count of ten or more. It lacks a known antigen. The sample holds no much larger clone one base away, and base qualities are not on file. The data were produced on an Illumina Genome Analyzer IIx. The raw public data were reprocessed by TCRdb itself: fastp quality trimming at Q25, MiXCR clonotype calling, in-frame beta chains only. Identical CDR3 protein sequences are pooled into one entry, listed with their most common genes and DNA. The sample table lists 25,000 to 35,000 distinct CDR3 sequences, 15% to 20% of them with a count of one. The ten largest account for 3% to 4% of the sample. The junction shows trimming of 3 bases on V and 0 bases on J, plus 9 bases between the germline ends. The germline V gene (reference sequence) provides CDR1 LNHDA and CDR2 SQIVND. From the cysteine through the phenylalanine, the CDR3 covers 14 amino acids. CDR3 DNA is the only sequence kept; it has 42 bases, read in frame from the first base.

Sequencing was done on a sample of peripheral blood. Recombination linked TRBV19 to TRBJ2-7; too little of a D gene remains to name it. The clonotype was recovered from a human donor with pleural tuberculosis. CDR3 region: CASSIGHPSYEQYF. The DNA sequence is TGTGCCAGTAGTATCGGTCATCCCTCCTACGAGCAGTACTTC. Reference TRBV19 and TRBJ2-7 genes cover what lies past the CDR3, so the full variable domain is DGGITQSPKYLFRKEGQNVTLSCEQNLNHDAMYWYRQDPGQGLRLIYYSQIVNDFQKGDIAEGYSVSREKKESFPLTVTSAQKNPTAFYLCASSIGHPSYEQYFGPGTRLTVT.